The 4 T cell receptor beta chains below all came from one sample that was sequenced in a study of T-cell memory formation after mild COVID-19. TCRdb recomputed calls from the 5' RACE reads with MiXCR, one row per CDR3 protein. Of about 450,000 distinct CDR3 sequences in the sample, less than 25% were seen once. Source material: PBMCs or a T cell subset sorted from them (not recorded which). These receptor sequences come from an adult woman who had mild COVID-19 (a few samples of this study predate the infection). Cell type and time point are not known.

There are a few counts of this clonotype. This chain uses TRBV4-3 with TRBJ2-1, with 8 bases fitting TRBD2. Germline CDR1 LGHNA, CDR2 YSLEER. The CDR3 loop spans 17 amino acids. Germline trimming cut 3 bases from V and 0 bases from J; bases unmatched to any gene: 7. This chain's CDR3 is CASSQDTGTSSYNEQFF. For the CDR3, the DNA is TGCGCCAGCAGCCAGGATACCGGGACTAGCTCCTACAATGAGCAGTTCTTC.

This clonotype was seen only a few times. The CDR3 protein is CASRSGTSGRNEQFF. The CDR3 nucleotides read TGTGCCAGCAGGTCCGGGACTAGCGGGAGAAATGAGCAGTTCTTC. V usage is TRBV7-9 and J usage is TRBJ2-1; 14 bases map to TRBD2. Germline lookup yields CDR1 SEHNR and CDR2 FQNEAQ (reference sequence). The CDR3 runs 15 residues. The trim removed 6 bases at V and 7 bases at J, leaving 5 bases unmatched.

The chain is built from TRBV18 and TRBJ2-5; 8 nucleotides match TRBD1. CDR1 KGHSH and CDR2 LQKENI come from the germline V gene. There are 13 residues in the CDR3. With 3 bases clipped from V and 6 bases from J, the junction kept 3 bases outside the gene matches. The CDR3 loop reads CASSPDRGQTQYF. In DNA, the CDR3 is TGTGCCAGCTCACCCGACAGGGGTCAGACCCAGTACTTC.

The V call is TRBV4-2, the J call TRBJ1-1; D call uncertain. The CDR3 covers 14 residues. Germline V lookup: CDR1 LGHNA, CDR2 YNFKEQ. The ends were cut back, 4 bases at V and 6 bases at J, with 15 bases in the middle. Here the CDR3 reads CASSRNLKTAEAFF. CDR3 sequence (DNA): TGTGCCAGCAGCCGGAACCTCAAAACAGCTGAAGCTTTCTTT.